What follows describes a single T cell receptor beta chain. This record comes from a study of shared clonotypes between healthy human individuals. Trimming shortened V by 8 bases and J by 9 bases, and 14 bases separated the two germline ends. The CDR3 has 13 residues. Germline loops: CDR1 MNHNY, CDR2 SVGAGI (reference sequence). Produced via immunoSEQ multiplex PCR; TCRdb's table is partial and in-frame only. The sample comprises some 1,900,000 clones, about 94% of which are singletons, and approximately 1.2% rests with the top ten. Terminally differentiated effector memory CD45RA+ cells were left out of the naive CD8 fraction, which was CD45RO-negative and positively selected for CCR7.

The sequencing sample was made of naive CD8+ T cells sorted from blood. This clonotype was sampled from a man aged 18 to 30 in good health. The chain uses TRBV6-6 and TRBJ1-6; no definite D call. The CDR3 reads CASATGGSSPLHF. The CDR3 DNA follows: TGTGCCAGCGCGACGGGAGGAAGTTCACCCCTCCACTTT.